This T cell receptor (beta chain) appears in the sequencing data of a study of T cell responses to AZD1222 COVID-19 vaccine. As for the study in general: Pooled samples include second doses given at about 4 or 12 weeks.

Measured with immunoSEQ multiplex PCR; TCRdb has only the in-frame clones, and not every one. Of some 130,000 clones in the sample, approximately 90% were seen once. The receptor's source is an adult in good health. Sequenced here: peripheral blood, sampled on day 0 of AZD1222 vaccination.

In DNA form, the CDR3 reads TGTGCCAGCAGCTTTCAAATGGGGCCTAATGAAAAACTGTTTTTT. Its protein is CASSFQMGPNEKLFF. V gene TRBV7-9 combines with J gene TRBJ1-4, with TRBD1 as a possible D gene (5 bases). Trimming removed 3 bases from V and 3 bases from J, with 11 bases in between. CDR1 and CDR2 from the germline V gene are SEHNR and FQNEAQ (reference sequence). This CDR3 comprises 15 residues.